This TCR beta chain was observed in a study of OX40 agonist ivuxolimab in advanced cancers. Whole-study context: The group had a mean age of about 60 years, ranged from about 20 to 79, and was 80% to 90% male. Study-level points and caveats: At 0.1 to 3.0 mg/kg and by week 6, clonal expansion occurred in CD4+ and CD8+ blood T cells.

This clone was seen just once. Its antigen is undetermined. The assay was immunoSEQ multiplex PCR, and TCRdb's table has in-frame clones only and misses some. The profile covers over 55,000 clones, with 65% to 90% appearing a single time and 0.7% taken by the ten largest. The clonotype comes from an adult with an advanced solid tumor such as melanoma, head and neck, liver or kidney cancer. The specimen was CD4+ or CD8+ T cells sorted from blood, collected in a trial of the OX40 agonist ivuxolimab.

CDR3 region: CASSGRWRKETQYF. The CDR3 nucleotides are TGTGCCAGCAGCGGGAGGTGGAGAAAAGAGACCCAGTACTTC. J is TRBJ2-5 and V is TRBV21-1; TRBD2 is taken as the D call from the table, unchecked against the DNA. TRBV21-1 is deemed a pseudogene. The CDR3 spans 14 residues.